These T cell receptor beta chains were read from a single sample in a study of shared clonotypes between healthy human individuals. The method was immunoSEQ multiplex PCR; TCRdb's version includes in-frame clones alone and lacks a portion of them. This table holds approximately 1.9 million clones, roughly 95% found once. The sample consisted of naive CD8+ T cells from PBMCs. These receptors were obtained from a man aged 18-30 years in good health. Some clones in this sample may be carry-over from other donors' samples. Each CDR3 is given with its conserved first and last residue.

j_call v_call cdr3_aa
TRBJ2-7 TRBV13 CASSLAGGPYEQYF
TRBJ2-6 TRBV28 CASRYTPRTRSGANVLTF
TRBJ2-7 TRBV9 CASSVVPGYEQYF
TRBJ1-2 TRBV4-1 CASSQDARTGGDGYTF
TRBJ2-7 TRBV5-1 CASSLAGTGVHEQYF
TRBJ1-1 TRBV4-1 CASSQGRTLNTEAFF
TRBJ2-1 TRBV28 CASSLPRSGTSYNEQFF
TRBJ2-5 TRBV19 CASSIDLETKETQYF
TRBJ1-5 TRBV2 CASSEGAGKMPQHF
TRBJ1-1 TRBV6-5 CASSTGSLVTEAFF
TRBJ2-7 TRBV29-1 CSVRTEISYEQYF
TRBJ2-2 TRBV2 CASRDTGGELFF
TRBJ2-7 TRBV11-2 CASSLSSTGEQYF
TRBJ1-2 TRBV19 CASSDGPYGYTF
TRBJ2-1 TRBV11-3 CASSSREGFSYNEQFF
TRBJ2-2 TRBV9 CASSVGTPGEGELFF
TRBJ1-2 TRBV19 CASSIRSLFYGYTF
TRBJ2-3 TRBV27 CASSLQGEGTDTQYF
TRBJ2-2 TRBV11-2 CASSLSAGELFF
TRBJ1-2 TRBV7-9 CASNPPSGEMGGYTF
TRBJ2-7 TRBV5-6 CASSLAGGRLDEQYF
TRBJ2-3 TRBV27 CASKGGSTDTQYF
TRBJ1-4 TRBV2 CASSDRHWEKLFF
TRBJ2-2 TRBV6-4 CASSGRDSPGELFF
TRBJ1-4 TRBV2 CASGAGGLGANEKLFF
TRBJ2-7 TRBV9 CASSGGRSDEQYF
TRBJ2-7 TRBV29-1 CSVDWHPYEQYF
TRBJ2-7 TRBV6-1 CASSASDDWYF
TRBJ2-7 TRBV6-5 CASSPTQDRYYEQYF
TRBJ1-1 TRBV28 CASSVRTSLEAFF
TRBJ1-1 TRBV25-1 CASIGTGVGNTEAFF
TRBJ1-1 TRBV4-3 CASSQDRQGNTEAFF
TRBJ2-7 TRBV13 CASSPAQSYEQYF
TRBJ2-7 TRBV28 CASSLFSGSYEQYF
TRBJ2-1 TRBV28 CASSLLGLGRNEQFF
TRBJ1-2 TRBV9 CASSVGVEMANYGYTF
TRBJ2-7 TRBV7-8 CASSPKTYEQYF
TRBJ2-1 TRBV13 CASSSRGTSGRTREHNEQFF
TRBJ1-2 TRBV10-3 CAIMSGTGKSGYTF
TRBJ2-3 TRBV11-2 CASSLEASGYQTGTQYF
TRBJ2-5 TRBV7-2 CASSLYRGLAEETQYF
TRBJ2-3 TRBV15 CATSGTTGTSGPLATDTQYF
TRBJ2-2 TRBV7-6 CASSLVPGQFTGELFF
TRBJ2-2 TRBV29-1 CSVPTRAGELFF
TRBJ1-5 TRBV19 CASSIDLDSNQPQHF
TRBJ1-2 TRBV9 CASSAGQGSYAGYTF
TRBJ2-7 TRBV28 CASSLWKALSYEQYF
TRBJ2-7 TRBV15 CATSRDRRGGPYEQYF
TRBJ2-7 TRBV5-6 CASSRRGGSSYEQYF
TRBJ2-7 TRBV7-9 CASSPPSSGKAYEQYF
TRBJ2-5 TRBV6-5 CASSYSWREGSETQYF
TRBJ1-1 TRBV6-4 CASSDSRWGATEAFF
TRBJ2-7 TRBV7-8 CASSLELGAGQGYEQYF
TRBJ2-7 TRBV5-1 CASRAGGDPYEQYF
TRBJ2-5 TRBV6-1 CASSGQGLGLAGSEEETQYF
TRBJ2-5 TRBV7-9 CASSPTSGRGETQYF
TRBJ2-2 TRBV5-1 CASSLGPSGTGELFF